Shown below are 12 T cell receptor beta chains from a single sample sequenced in a study of radiation and T cells in renal cell carcinoma. The time point here: baseline pretreatment blood. Treatment of the sample: 15 Gy SBRT to primary tumor, nephrectomy 4 weeks later. Generated by immunoSEQ multiplex PCR, the TCRdb table keeps only in-frame clones and is missing some. This repertoire shows about 150,000 clones, about 88% found once; its top ten account for around 11%. This material consisted of blood, taken from a patient whose treatment included radiotherapy and nephrectomy. These receptors all stem from a woman in her forties or fifties with renal cell carcinoma.

This clone was counted only a few times. This chain joins TRBV30 and TRBJ1-2; possibly TRBD1 for D (5 bases). The CDR3 totals 16 residues. The germline V gene encodes CDR1 GTSNPN and CDR2 SVGIG (reference sequence). V lost 3 bases to trimming and J lost 3 bases, with 20 bases between them. Here the CDR3 reads CAWRAKGWGEDYGYTF. The CDR3 region has the DNA TGTGCCTGGAGAGCAAAGGGCTGGGGGGAGGACTATGGCTACACCTTC.

This clone is a singleton in its sample. The chain has TRBV18 and TRBJ1-1; D is undetermined. This CDR3 comprises 14 residues. Germline CDR1 is KGHSH and CDR2 is LQKENI. V was shortened by 6 bases and J by 0 bases, with 11 bases between the two germline ends. The CDR3 region is CASSPQTLNTEAFF. CDR3 in DNA: TGTGCCAGCTCTCCTCAGACCCTGAACACTGAAGCTTTCTTT.

The chain joins TRBV29-1 to TRBJ1-1; 8 nucleotides agree with TRBD1. The germline V gene has CDR1 SQVTM and CDR2 ANQGSEA. The V and J ends lost 0 bases and 6 bases, in that order; junction bases with no gene match: 6. The CDR3 extends over 14 amino acids. This chain's CDR3 is CSVEDLDRAPEAFF. The DNA of the CDR3 is TGCAGCGTTGAAGATTTGGACAGGGCCCCTGAAGCTTTCTTT.

This rearrangement joins TRBV7-6 to TRBJ2-3, with 12 bases matching TRBD2. The CDR3 sequence is 16 residues long. The germline CDR1 and CDR2 sequences are SGHVS and FNYEAQ. J was trimmed by 7 bases and V by 5 bases; bases with no gene match: 10. The CDR3 coding sequence is TGTGCCAGCAGCCTTCCTCCTAGCGGGGGGGCGCATACGCAGTATTTT. Encoded protein: CASSLPPSGGAHTQYF.

V gene TRBV19 combines with J gene TRBJ1-3; possible D gene TRBD1, 5 bases. Germline V gene data show CDR1 as LNHDA and CDR2 as SQIVND (reference sequence). Between the trimmed V and J ends, which lost 6 bases and 9 bases, there was a span of 18 bases. The CDR3 extends over 14 amino acids. The CDR3 DNA sequence: TGTGCCAGTAGCGTAACAGGACCCGGCTCCACCATATATTTT. Protein sequence: CASSVTGPGSTIYF.

This clone was detected only once. This chain uses TRBV7-2 with TRBJ2-7, with 8 bases identical to TRBD1. After removal of 5 bases from V and 1 base from J, the junction contained 7 bases not matched to a gene. The CDR3 length is 15 residues. Per germline, CDR1 SGHTA and CDR2 FQGNSA. The CDR3: CASSTAGTGSYEQYF. The CDR3 DNA follows: TGTGCCAGCAGCACGGCCGGGACAGGTTCCTACGAGCAGTACTTC. Using reference TRBV7-2 and TRBJ2-7 for the parts outside the CDR3, the full variable domain is GAGVSQSPSNKVTEKGKDVELRCDPISGHTALYWYRQSLGQGLEFLIYFQGNSAPDKSGLPSDRFSAERTGGSVSTLTIQRTQQEDSAVYLCASSTAGTGSYEQYFGPGTRLTVT.

This chain connects TRBV5-1 to TRBJ1-1, with D unclear. V lost 5 bases and J 0 bases, leaving 14 bases between the germline ends. The germline CDR1 and CDR2 sequences are SGHRS and YFSETQ. The CDR3 sequence is 15 residues long. The CDR3 loop reads CASRGFASVNTEAFF. DNA for the CDR3: TGCGCCAGCAGGGGGTTCGCGAGCGTGAACACTGAAGCTTTCTTT.

The V and J genes are TRBV6-1 and TRBJ1-1; TRBD1 agrees at 7 bases. This CDR3 is built from 14 residues. V lost 2 bases, J lost 2 bases, and 2 bases stayed unmatched. CDR1 is MNHNS, CDR2 SASEGT, per germline. CDR3 bases: TGTGCCAGCAGTGAAATAGGGGGCAACACTGAAGCTTTCTTT. Translating gives CASSEIGGNTEAFF.

The rearrangement joins TRBV14 to TRBJ1-2, with D perhaps matching TRBD1 (6 bases). This CDR3 spans 17 amino acids. V lost 0 bases and J 4 bases, leaving 18 bases between the germline ends. The germline V gene encodes CDR1 SGHDN and CDR2 FVKESK. The CDR3, as DNA: TGTGCCAGCAGCCAAGATCTGGCAGCACGGGGGCTCTATGGCTACACCTTC. It is translated as CASSQDLAARGLYGYTF.

The genes are TRBV2 and TRBJ2-5; the match to TRBD2 covers 12 bases. Germline-derived CDR1 and CDR2 are SNHLY and FYNNEI. CDR3 length equals 16 residues. The V segment lost 3 bases and the J segment 5 bases; nucleotides outside the gene matches: 7. This CDR3 reads CASSDVGLAGLETQYF. CDR3 nucleotides: TGTGCCAGCAGTGACGTAGGACTAGCGGGGCTGGAGACCCAGTACTTC.

The gene calls are TRBV7-2 and TRBJ2-1; TRBD2 might be the D (7 bases). The germline V and J ends were trimmed by 6 bases and 7 bases, with 31 bases remaining between them. The CDR3 has 19 residues. Germline CDR1 and CDR2: SGHTA and FQGNSA. The DNA of the CDR3 is TGTGCCAGCAGTCCCCATTTGGCGGGGGCCACCGGGAATAGGAATGAGCAGTTCTTC. It specifies CASSPHLAGATGNRNEQFF.

This chain links TRBV7-9 with TRBJ1-1; D perhaps matches TRBD1 (6 bases). The CDR3 runs to 14 residues. CDR1 SEHNR and CDR2 FQNEAQ come from the germline V gene (reference sequence). V gave up 0 bases and J gave up 3 bases, with 8 bases separating them. Written as DNA, the CDR3 is TGTGCCAGCAGCTTAGCGAGGGGGGACACTGAAGCTTTCTTT. Translation gives CASSLARGDTEAFF.